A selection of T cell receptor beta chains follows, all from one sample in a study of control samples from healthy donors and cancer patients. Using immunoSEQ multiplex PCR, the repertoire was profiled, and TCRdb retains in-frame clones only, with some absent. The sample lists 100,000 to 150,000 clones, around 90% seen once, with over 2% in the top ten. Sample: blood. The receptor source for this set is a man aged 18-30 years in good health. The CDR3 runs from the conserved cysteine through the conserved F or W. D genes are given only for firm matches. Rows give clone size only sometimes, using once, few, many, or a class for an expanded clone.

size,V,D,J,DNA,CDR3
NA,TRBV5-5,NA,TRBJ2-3,TGTGCCAGCAGCCGGCCTTCAGGGGTAGTTACAGATACGCAGTATTTT,CASSRPSGVVTDTQYF
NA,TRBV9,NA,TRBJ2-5,TGTGCCAGCAGCGGAACAGGGATACAAGAGACCCAGTACTTC,CASSGTGIQETQYF
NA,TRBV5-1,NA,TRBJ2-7,TGCGCCAGCAGCGGGACCCACCACGAGCAGTACTTC,CASSGTHHEQYF
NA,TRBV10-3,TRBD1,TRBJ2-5,TGTGCCATCAGTGACCCGGACAGGGGCGCCGAGACCCAGTACTTC,CAISDPDRGAETQYF
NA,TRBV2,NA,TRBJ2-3,TGTGCCAGCAGTGAAGGACTGAGGGCCTTAACAGATACGCAGTATTTT,CASSEGLRALTDTQYF
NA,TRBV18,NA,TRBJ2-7,TGTGCCAGCACCACAGAGCTTGGATCCGAGCAGTACTTC,CASTTELGSEQYF
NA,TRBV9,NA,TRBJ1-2,TGTGCCAGCAGCCAGCGGGGGGCAGGCCACTATGGCTACACCTTC,CASSQRGAGHYGYTF
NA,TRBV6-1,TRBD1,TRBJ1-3,TGTGCCAGCAGTGAAGCCCCTACAGGGGGAGGAAACACCATATATTTT,CASSEAPTGGGNTIYF
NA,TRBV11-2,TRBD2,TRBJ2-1,TGTGCCAGCAGCTTATCGGGTAGCGGGAGTTTGGATGAGCAGTTCTTC,CASSLSGSGSLDEQFF
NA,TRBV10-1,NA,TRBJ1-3,TGCGCCAGCAGTGAGTCCGGAACGGCGGTAAACACCATATATTTT,CASSESGTAVNTIYF
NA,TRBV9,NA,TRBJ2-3,TGTGCCAGCAGCCCGAATTATACTACTAGCACAGATACGCAGTATTTT,CASSPNYTTSTDTQYF
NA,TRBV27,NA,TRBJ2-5,TGTGCCAGCGGTCCGGACGGCGAAGAGACCCAGTACTTC,CASGPDGEETQYF
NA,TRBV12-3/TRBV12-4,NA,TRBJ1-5,TGTGCCAGCAGTTTAGTATCGAATCAGCCCCAGCATTTT,CASSLVSNQPQHF
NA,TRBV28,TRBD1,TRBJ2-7,TGTGCCAGCAGTGCAACAGGGGACGAGCAGTACTTC,CASSATGDEQYF
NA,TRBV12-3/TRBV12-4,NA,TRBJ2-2,TGTGCCAGCACCCCCGGGAACACCGGGGAGCTGTTTTTT,CASTPGNTGELFF
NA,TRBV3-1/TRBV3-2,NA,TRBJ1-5,TGTGCCAGCAGCCAAGATAGCCGCGGCAATCAGCCCCAGCATTTT,CASSQDSRGNQPQHF
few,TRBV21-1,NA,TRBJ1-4,TGTGCCAGCCTCCCATCACAGGGGGCGAGTGAAAAACTGTTTTTT,CASLPSQGASEKLFF
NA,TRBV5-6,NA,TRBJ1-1,TGTGCCAGCAGCTTTTATCCGGTTTTGAACACTGAAGCTTTCTTT,CASSFYPVLNTEAFF
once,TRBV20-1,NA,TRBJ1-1,TGCAGTGCTAGTACCAGGAATGAAGCTTTCTTT,CSASTRNEAFF
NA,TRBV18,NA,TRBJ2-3,TGTGCCAGCTCACCATGGGCTACCAGCCGAGGAACAGATACGCAGTATTTT,CASSPWATSRGTDTQYF
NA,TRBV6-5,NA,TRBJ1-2,TGTGCCAGCACCAAGTCCTCTGGCGAATACTATGGCTACACCTTC,CASTKSSGEYYGYTF
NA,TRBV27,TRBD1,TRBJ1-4,TGTGCCAGCAGTTCCGGACAGGCAACTAATGAAAAACTGTTTTTT,CASSSGQATNEKLFF
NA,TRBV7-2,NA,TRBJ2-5,TGTGCCAGCAGCTTAGGTGGGCGACAAGAGACCCAGTACTTC,CASSLGGRQETQYF
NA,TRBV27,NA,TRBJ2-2,TGTGCCAGCAGTTACAAGATTCACACCGGGGAGCTGTTTTTT,CASSYKIHTGELFF
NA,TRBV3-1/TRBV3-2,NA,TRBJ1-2,TGTGCCAGCAGCCAAACGCCCCAGGGGACGAATGGCTACACCTTC,CASSQTPQGTNGYTF
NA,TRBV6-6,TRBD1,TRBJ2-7,TGTGCCAGCAGTCCGGGACAGAACTACGAGCAGTACTTC,CASSPGQNYEQYF
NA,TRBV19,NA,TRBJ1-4,TGTGCCAGTAGTATGCGGCAGAACATCGAAAAACTGTTTTTT,CASSMRQNIEKLFF
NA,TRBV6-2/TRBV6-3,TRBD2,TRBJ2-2,TGTGCCAGCAGTCCCCCCGGTCGGGGGGTTGGCACCGGGGAGCTGTTTTTT,CASSPPGRGVGTGELFF
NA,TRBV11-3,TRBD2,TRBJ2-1,TGTGCCAGCAGCACACGGACTAGCGGGAGAGATGAGCAGTTCTTC,CASSTRTSGRDEQFF
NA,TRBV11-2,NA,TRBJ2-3,TGTGCCAGCAGCTTAGATCGGGGAGTAGGAGCGCAGTATTTT,CASSLDRGVGAQYF
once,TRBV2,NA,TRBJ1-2,TGTGCCAGCATGGACAGCCCATCCTATGACTATGGCTACACCTTC,CASMDSPSYDYGYTF
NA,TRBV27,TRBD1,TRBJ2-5,TGTGCCAGCCGAGGGACAGCCACTCAAGAGACCCAGTACTTC,CASRGTATQETQYF
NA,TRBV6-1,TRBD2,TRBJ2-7,TGTGCCAGCAGTGAAGTAGCGGGGGGCTCCTACGAGCAGTACTTC,CASSEVAGGSYEQYF
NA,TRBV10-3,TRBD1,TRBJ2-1,TGTGCCATCAAATCGGGACAGGGCAATGAGCAGTTCTTC,CAIKSGQGNEQFF
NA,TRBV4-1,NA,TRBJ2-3,TGCGCCAGCAGCCTGCTGGAGGCAACAGATACGCAGTATTTT,CASSLLEATDTQYF
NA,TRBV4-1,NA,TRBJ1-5,TGCGCCAGCAGCCAAGCCTTGACGCAGGGCAGCAATCAGCCCCAGCATTTT,CASSQALTQGSNQPQHF
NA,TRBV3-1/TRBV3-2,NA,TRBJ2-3,TGTGCCAGCAGCCAGGGTGATACGCAGTATTTT,CASSQGDTQYF
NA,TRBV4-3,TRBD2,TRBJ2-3,TGCGCCAGCAGCCTAGGACTAGCGGGACTACCAGTAGATACGCAGTATTTT,CASSLGLAGLPVDTQYF
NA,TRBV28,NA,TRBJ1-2,TGTGCCAGCAGGGAACCGACAGTTAACTATGGCTACACCTTC,CASREPTVNYGYTF
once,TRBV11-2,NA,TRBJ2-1,TGTGCCAGCAGCTTAGGGTTTGAGCAGTTCTTC,CASSLGFEQFF
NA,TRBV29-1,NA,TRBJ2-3,TGCAGCGTTGAAGGGGTTACCGAGGCAGATACGCAGTATTTT,CSVEGVTEADTQYF
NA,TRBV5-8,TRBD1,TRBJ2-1,TGTGCCAGCAGCCTGGGACAGATGGGGTACAATGAGCAGTTCTTC,CASSLGQMGYNEQFF
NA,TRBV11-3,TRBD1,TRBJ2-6,TGTGCCAGCAGCTTAGAGCTTCAGGGGGCTTCCAACGTCCTGACTTTC,CASSLELQGASNVLTF
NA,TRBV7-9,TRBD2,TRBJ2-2,TGTGCCAGCAGACGACTAGCGGGAGACAACCACGGGGAGCTGTTTTTT,CASRRLAGDNHGELFF